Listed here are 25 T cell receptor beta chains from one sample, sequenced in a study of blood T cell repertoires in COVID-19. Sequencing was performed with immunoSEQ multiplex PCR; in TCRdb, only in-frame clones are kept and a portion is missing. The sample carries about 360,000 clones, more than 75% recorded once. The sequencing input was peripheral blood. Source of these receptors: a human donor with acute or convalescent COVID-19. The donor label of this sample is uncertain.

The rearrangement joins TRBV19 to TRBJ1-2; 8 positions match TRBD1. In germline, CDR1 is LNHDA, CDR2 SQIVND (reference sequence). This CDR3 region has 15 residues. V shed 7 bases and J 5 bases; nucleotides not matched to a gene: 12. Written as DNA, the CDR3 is TGTGCCAGTACCTCGACAGGGGTTAGAGAGTATGGCTACACCTTC. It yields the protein CASTSTGVREYGYTF.

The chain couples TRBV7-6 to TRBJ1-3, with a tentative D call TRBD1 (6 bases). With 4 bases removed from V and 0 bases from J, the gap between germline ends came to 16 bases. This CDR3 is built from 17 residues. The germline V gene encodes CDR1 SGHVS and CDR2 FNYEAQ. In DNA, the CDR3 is TGTGCCAGCAGCTCGGAAGGGGGTCCCCTCTCTGGAAACACCATATATTTT. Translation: CASSSEGGPLSGNTIYF.

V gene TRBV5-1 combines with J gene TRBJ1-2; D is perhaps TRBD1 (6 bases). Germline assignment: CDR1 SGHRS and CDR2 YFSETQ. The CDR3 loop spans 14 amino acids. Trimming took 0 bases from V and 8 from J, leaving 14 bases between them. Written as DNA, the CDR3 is TGCGCCAGCAGCTTGGAGGACAGTTTGGGCGGCTACACCTTC. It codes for CASSLEDSLGGYTF.

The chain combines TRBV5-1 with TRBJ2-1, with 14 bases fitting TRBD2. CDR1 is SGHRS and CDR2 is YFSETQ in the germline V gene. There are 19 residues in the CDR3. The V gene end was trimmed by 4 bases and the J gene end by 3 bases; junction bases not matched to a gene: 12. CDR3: CASSAYGTSGSLVYNEQFF. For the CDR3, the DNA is TGCGCCAGCAGCGCGTACGGGACTAGCGGGAGTCTGGTCTACAATGAGCAGTTCTTC.

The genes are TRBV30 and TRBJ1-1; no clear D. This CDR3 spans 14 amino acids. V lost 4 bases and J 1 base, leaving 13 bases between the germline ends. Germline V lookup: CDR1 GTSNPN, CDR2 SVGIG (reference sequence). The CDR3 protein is CAWKGETRNTEAFF. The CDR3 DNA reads TGTGCCTGGAAGGGAGAGACGCGGAACACTGAAGCTTTCTTT.

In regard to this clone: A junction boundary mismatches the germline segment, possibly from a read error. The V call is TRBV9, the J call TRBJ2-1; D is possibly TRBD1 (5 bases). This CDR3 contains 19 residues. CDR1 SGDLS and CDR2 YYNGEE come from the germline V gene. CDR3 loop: CASSVGKGYSMGSYNERFF. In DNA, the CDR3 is TGTGCCAGCAGCGTAGGGAAGGGGTATTCAATGGGCTCCTACAATGAGCGGTTCTTC.

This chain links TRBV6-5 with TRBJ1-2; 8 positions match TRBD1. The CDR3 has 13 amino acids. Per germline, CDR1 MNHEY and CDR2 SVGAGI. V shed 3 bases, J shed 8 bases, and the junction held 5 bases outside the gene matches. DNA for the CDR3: TGTGCCAGCAGTTATCAGGGGGCTGAAGGCTACACCTTC. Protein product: CASSYQGAEGYTF.

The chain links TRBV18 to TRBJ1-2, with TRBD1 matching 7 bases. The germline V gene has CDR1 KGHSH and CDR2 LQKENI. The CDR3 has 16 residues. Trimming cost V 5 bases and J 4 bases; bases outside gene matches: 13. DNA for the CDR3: TGTGCCAGCTCAGTCGGGACAGTCCAAGGTGCCTATGGCTACACCTTC. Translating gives CASSVGTVQGAYGYTF.

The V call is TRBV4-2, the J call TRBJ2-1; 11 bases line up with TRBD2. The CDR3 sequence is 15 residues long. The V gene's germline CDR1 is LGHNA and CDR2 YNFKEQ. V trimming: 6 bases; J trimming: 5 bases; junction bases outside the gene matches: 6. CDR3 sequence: CASRISGRAHNEQFF. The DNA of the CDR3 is TGTGCCAGCAGGATTAGCGGGAGGGCTCACAATGAGCAGTTCTTC.

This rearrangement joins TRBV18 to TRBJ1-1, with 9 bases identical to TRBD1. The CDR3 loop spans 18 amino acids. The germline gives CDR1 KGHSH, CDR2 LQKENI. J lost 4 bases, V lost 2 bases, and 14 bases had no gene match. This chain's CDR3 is CASSPTTGQGWGITEAFF. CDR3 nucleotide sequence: TGTGCCAGCTCACCAACAACGGGACAGGGTTGGGGTATCACTGAAGCTTTCTTT. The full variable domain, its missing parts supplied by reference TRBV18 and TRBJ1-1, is NAGVMQNPRHLVRRRGQEARLRCSPMKGHSHVYWYRQLPEEGLKFMVYLQKENIIDESGMPKERFSAEFPKEGPSILRIQQVVRGDSAAYFCASSPTTGQGWGITEAFFGQGTRLTVV.

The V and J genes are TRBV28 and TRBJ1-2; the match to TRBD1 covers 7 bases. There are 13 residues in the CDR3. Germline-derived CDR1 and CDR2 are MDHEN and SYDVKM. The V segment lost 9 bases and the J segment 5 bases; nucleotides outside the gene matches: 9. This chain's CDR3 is CASSRTGSYGYTF. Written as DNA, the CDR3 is TGTGCCAGTTCCCGGACAGGATCATATGGCTACACCTTC.

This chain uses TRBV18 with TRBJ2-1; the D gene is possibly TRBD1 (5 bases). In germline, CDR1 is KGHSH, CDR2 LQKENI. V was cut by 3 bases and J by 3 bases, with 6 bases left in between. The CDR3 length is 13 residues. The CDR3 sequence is CASSPDIYNEQFF. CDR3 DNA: TGTGCCAGCTCACCGGACATCTACAATGAGCAGTTCTTC.

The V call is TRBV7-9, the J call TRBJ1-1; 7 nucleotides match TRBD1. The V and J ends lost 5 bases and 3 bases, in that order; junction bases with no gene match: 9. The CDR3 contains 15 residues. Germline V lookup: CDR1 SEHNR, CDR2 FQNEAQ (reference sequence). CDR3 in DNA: TGTGCCAGCAGCGTCGGACAGGAGAGGGACACTGAAGCTTTCTTT. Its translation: CASSVGQERDTEAFF.

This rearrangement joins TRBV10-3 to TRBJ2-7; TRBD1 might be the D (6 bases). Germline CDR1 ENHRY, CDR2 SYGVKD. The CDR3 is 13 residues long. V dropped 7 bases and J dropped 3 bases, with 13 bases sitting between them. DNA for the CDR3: TGTGCCATCACAGGGGATCCACTCTACGAGCAGTACTTC. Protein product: CAITGDPLYEQYF.

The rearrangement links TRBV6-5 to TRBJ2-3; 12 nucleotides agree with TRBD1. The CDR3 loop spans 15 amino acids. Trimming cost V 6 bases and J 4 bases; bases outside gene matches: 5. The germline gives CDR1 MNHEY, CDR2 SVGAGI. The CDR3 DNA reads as TGTGCCAGCAGAGGGGACAGGGGGCTCCCAGATACGCAGTATTTT. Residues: CASRGDRGLPDTQYF.

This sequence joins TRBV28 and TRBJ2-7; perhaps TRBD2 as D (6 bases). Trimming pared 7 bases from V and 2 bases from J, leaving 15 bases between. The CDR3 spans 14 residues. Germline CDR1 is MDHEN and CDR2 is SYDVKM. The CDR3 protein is CASKRRDSPYEQYF. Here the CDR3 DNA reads TGTGCCAGCAAACGACGGGACTCTCCCTACGAGCAGTACTTC. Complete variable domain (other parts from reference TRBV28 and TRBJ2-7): DVKVTQSSRYLVKRTGEKVFLECVQDMDHENMFWYRQDPGLGLRLIYFSYDVKMKEKGDIPEGYSVSREKKERFSLILESASTNQTSMYLCASKRRDSPYEQYFGPGTRLTVT.

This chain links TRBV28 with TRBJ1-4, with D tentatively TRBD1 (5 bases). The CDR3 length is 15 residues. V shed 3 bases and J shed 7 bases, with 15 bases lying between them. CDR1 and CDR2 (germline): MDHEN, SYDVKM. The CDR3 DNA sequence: TGTGCCAGCAGTTTGATTGGGCAGGGTAGTGAAAAACTGTTTTTT. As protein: CASSLIGQGSEKLFF. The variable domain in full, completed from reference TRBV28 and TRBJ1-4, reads DVKVTQSSRYLVKRTGEKVFLECVQDMDHENMFWYRQDPGLGLRLIYFSYDVKMKEKGDIPEGYSVSREKKERFSLILESASTNQTSMYLCASSLIGQGSEKLFFGSGTQLSVL.

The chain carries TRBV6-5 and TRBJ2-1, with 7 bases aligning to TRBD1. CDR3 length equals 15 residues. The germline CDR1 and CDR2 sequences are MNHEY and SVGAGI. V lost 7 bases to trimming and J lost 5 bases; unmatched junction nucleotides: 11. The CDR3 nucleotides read TGTGCCAGCACTCGAGGGACAGCACTTAACAATGAGCAGTTCTTC. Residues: CASTRGTALNNEQFF.

This CDR3 reads CASSLDGIYNEQFF. CDR3 DNA sequence: TGCGCCAGCAGCTTGGACGGGATTTACAATGAGCAGTTCTTC. V usage is TRBV5-1 and J usage is TRBJ2-1, with D possibly TRBD2 on 5 matching bases. The CDR3 spans 14 residues. Deletions cut 0 bases from V and 4 bases from J, with 8 bases between. Looked up from germline, CDR1 is SGHRS and CDR2 is YFSETQ.

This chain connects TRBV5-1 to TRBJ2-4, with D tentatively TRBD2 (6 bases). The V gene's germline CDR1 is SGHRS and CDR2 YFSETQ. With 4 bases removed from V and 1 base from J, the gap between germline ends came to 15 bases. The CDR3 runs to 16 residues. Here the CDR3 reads CASSPQPGVAKNIQYF. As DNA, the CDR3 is TGCGCCAGCAGCCCTCAGCCGGGGGTCGCCAAAAACATTCAGTACTTC.

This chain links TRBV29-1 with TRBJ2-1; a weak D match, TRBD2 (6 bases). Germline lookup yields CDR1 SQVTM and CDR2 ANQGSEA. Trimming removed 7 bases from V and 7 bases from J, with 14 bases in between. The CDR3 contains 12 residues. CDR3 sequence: CSAPKTSNEQFF. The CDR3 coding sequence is TGCAGCGCCCCAAAGACTAGTAATGAGCAGTTCTTC.

The CDR3: CASSLTQLALETQYF. The CDR3 DNA reads as TGTGCCAGCAGCTTAACACAGCTAGCCCTCGAGACCCAGTACTTC. The chain joins TRBV7-2 to TRBJ2-5; perhaps TRBD2 as D (5 bases). V shed 2 bases and J shed 5 bases, with 15 bases lying between them. The CDR3 is 15 amino acids. In germline, CDR1 is SGHTA, CDR2 FQGNSA. The full variable domain, completed using reference TRBV7-2 and TRBJ2-5, is GAGVSQSPSNKVTEKGKDVELRCDPISGHTALYWYRQSLGQGLEFLIYFQGNSAPDKSGLPSDRFSAERTGGSVSTLTIQRTQQEDSAVYLCASSLTQLALETQYFGPGTRLLVL.

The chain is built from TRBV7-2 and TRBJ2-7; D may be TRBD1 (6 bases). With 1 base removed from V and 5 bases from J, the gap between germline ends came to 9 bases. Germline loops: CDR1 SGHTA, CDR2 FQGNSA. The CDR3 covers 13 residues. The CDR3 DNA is TGTGCCAGCAGCTTAGAATCAGGGGACGAGCAGTACTTC. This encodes CASSLESGDEQYF.

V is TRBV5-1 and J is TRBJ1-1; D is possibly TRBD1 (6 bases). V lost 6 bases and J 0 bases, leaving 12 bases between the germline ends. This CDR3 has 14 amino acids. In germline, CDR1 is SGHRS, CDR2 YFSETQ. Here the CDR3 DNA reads TGCGCCAGCACCTGGACAGAGGTGAACACTGAAGCTTTCTTT. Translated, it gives CASTWTEVNTEAFF.

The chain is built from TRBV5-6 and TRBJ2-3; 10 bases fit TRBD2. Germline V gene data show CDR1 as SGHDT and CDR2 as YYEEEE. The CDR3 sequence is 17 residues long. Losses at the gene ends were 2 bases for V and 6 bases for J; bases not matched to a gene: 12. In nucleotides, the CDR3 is TGTGCCAGCAGCTTAAGGGTAGTAGCGGGGGGAAGGGATACGCAGTATTTT. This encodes CASSLRVVAGGRDTQYF.